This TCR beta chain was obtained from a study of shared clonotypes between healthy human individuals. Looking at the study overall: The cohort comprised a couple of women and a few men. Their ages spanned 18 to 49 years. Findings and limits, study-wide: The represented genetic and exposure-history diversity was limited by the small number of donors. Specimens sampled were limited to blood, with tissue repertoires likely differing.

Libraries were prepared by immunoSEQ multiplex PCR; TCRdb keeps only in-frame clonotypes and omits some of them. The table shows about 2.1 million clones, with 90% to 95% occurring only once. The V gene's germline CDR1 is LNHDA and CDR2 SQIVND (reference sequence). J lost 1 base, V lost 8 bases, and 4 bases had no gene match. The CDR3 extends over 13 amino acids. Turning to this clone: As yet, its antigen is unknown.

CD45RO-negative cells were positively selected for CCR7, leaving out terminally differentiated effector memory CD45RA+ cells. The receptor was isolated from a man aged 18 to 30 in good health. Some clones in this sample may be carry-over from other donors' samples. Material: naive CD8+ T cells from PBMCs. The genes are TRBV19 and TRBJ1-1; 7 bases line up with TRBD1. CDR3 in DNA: TGTGCCAGTGGATACAGGGGGAACACTGAAGCTTTCTTT. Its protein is CASGYRGNTEAFF.